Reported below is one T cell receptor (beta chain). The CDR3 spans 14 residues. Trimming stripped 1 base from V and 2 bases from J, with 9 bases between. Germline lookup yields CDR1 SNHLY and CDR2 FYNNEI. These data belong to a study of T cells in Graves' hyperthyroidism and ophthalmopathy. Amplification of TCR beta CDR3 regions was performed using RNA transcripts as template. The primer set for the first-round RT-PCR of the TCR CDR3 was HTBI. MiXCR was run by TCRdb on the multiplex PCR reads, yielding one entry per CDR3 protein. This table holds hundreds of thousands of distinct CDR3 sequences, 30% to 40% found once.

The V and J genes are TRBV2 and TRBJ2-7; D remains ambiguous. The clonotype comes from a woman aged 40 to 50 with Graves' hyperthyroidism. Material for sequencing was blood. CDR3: CASSEGSATYEQYF. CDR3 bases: TGTGCCAGCAGTGAAGGCTCTGCTACCTACGAGCAGTACTTC.